This TCR beta chain originates from a study of blood T cells in healthy people across ages. With a J-beta primer mix and a sample-barcoded 5' primer, a second PCR ran about 7 to 11 cycles. TCRdb redid the calling of the 5' RACE reads with MiXCR, one entry per CDR3 protein. The table lists some 640,000 distinct CDR3 sequences, approximately 50% of them singletons, with under 35% in the top ten. Details on this clonotype: An end of the junction does not agree with germline; a read error may underlie this.

The sequenced sample consisted of blood. This clonotype originated in a woman aged 60 to 75 in good health.

The CDR3 nucleotides are TGTGCCAGCAGTGATCAGGGGGCGTGGAACACTGGAGCTTTCTTT. Amino acids: CASSDQGAWNTGAFF. V is TRBV25-1 and J is TRBJ1-1; TRBD1 matches 8 bases. CDR3 length: 15 residues. Looked up from germline, CDR1 is MGHDK and CDR2 is SYGVNS.